One and the same sample provided the 31 T cell receptor beta chains below, sequenced in a study of blood T cell repertoires in COVID-19. Assay used: immunoSEQ multiplex PCR; TCRdb lists only in-frame clones, some missing. The repertoire holds under 250,000 clones, with over 75% as singletons. Sequenced material: PBMCs or T cells enriched from blood (not recorded which). These receptors all come from a woman aged 25 to 39 who had been exposed to COVID-19.

The J gene is TRBJ1-1, the V gene TRBV12-5, with D uncertain. This CDR3 spans 20 amino acids. The V and J ends lost 2 bases and 0 bases respectively, with 25 bases between them. Germline loops: CDR1 LGHNT, CDR2 FRNRAP. CDR3 protein: CASGLPSSGRLAPLNTEAFF. In DNA form, the CDR3 reads TGTGCTAGTGGTTTGCCTTCTTCAGGCCGCCTCGCTCCCTTGAACACTGAAGCTTTCTTT.

The V call is TRBV13, the J call TRBJ1-5, with D possibly being TRBD1 (5 bases). From germline, CDR1 is PRHDT and CDR2 FYEKMQ (reference sequence). V was trimmed by 0 bases and J by 1 base, leaving 7 bases between them. This CDR3 has 15 amino acids. CDR3 region: CASSLGGGSNQPQHF. Here the CDR3 DNA reads TGTGCCAGCAGCTTAGGGGGGGGAAGCAATCAGCCCCAGCATTTT.

DNA for the CDR3: TGTGCCAGCAGCAAAGAACCGAGGAATGTCACTGAAGCTTTCTTT. This codes for CASSKEPRNVTEAFF. The V gene is TRBV21-1, the J gene TRBJ1-1. TRBV21-1 is deemed a pseudogene. The CDR3 length is 15 residues.

This clone was recorded only once. Relative to the germline gene, one junction end is altered; a read error may explain this. The chain recombines TRBV7-7 with TRBJ2-2, with 11 bases identical to TRBD2. From germline, CDR1 is SSHAT and CDR2 FNYEAQ (reference sequence). CDR3 length: 17 amino acids. For the CDR3, the DNA is TGTGCTAGCAGCACGCTAGCGGGAGGAGCGAACACCGGGGAGCTGTTTTTT. Translation gives CASSTLAGGANTGELFF.

The chain combines TRBV9 with TRBJ2-7; tentatively, D is TRBD2 (5 bases). Trimming stripped 0 bases from V and 3 bases from J, with 10 bases between. Germline CDR1 SGDLS, CDR2 YYNGEE. The CDR3 is made up of 14 amino acids. This CDR3 reads CASSVVGEGYEQYF. The CDR3 region has the DNA TGTGCCAGCAGCGTAGTGGGCGAGGGCTACGAGCAGTACTTC.

This sequence joins TRBV19 and TRBJ1-1; D is possibly TRBD1 (5 bases). V was cut by 4 bases and J by 1 base, with 19 bases left in between. CDR3 size: 17 residues. Germline CDR1 and CDR2: LNHDA and SQIVND (reference sequence). The CDR3 reads CASSSPGLGTGNTEAFF. CDR3 coding DNA: TGTGCCAGTAGTAGTCCGGGACTGGGAACGGGGAACACTGAAGCTTTCTTT. Variable domain in full (rest from reference TRBV19 and TRBJ1-1): DGGITQSPKYLFRKEGQNVTLSCEQNLNHDAMYWYRQDPGQGLRLIYYSQIVNDFQKGDIAEGYSVSREKKESFPLTVTSAQKNPTAFYLCASSSPGLGTGNTEAFFGQGTRLTVV.

This sequence joins TRBV6-5 and TRBJ2-7, with TRBD1 matching over 7 bases. The J segment lost 4 bases and the V segment lost 6 bases, leaving 9 bases of the junction unmatched. The CDR3 loop spans 14 amino acids. CDR1 MNHEY and CDR2 SVGAGI come from the germline V gene. Here the CDR3 reads CASRTQGPSYEQYF. As DNA, the CDR3 is TGTGCCAGCAGGACACAGGGGCCCTCTTACGAGCAGTACTTC.

The chain joins TRBV12-5 to TRBJ2-2, with 7 bases identical to TRBD2. The CDR3 runs 18 residues. The germline gives CDR1 LGHNT, CDR2 FRNRAP. V shed 3 bases, J shed 5 bases, and the junction held 15 bases outside the gene matches. CDR3 loop: CASGLTGMAGVETGELFF. As DNA, the CDR3 is TGTGCTAGTGGTTTAACAGGAATGGCGGGAGTAGAGACCGGGGAGCTGTTTTTT.

The chain is built from TRBV13 and TRBJ2-7; TRBD2 agrees at 7 bases. Germline V gene lookup returns CDR1 PRHDT and CDR2 FYEKMQ (reference sequence). V lost 5 bases and J lost 6; bases outside the gene matches: 16. The CDR3 contains 16 residues. CDR3 DNA: TGTGCCAGCAGCCCTCCGGCTAGCGGTCTGGTAGTCGAGCAGTACTTC. It specifies CASSPPASGLVVEQYF.

The chain has TRBV5-4 and TRBJ2-4; 7 bases agree with TRBD2. V trimming: 3 bases; J trimming: 5 bases; junction bases outside the gene matches: 11. Germline V gives CDR1 SGHNT, CDR2 YYREEE (reference sequence). The CDR3 consists of 16 residues. In DNA form, the CDR3 reads TGTGCCAGCAGCTCCGGTGGGGGGGGAATTCAAAACATTCAGTACTTC. As protein: CASSSGGGGIQNIQYF.

The CDR3 here is CASSVGVGQFNEKLFF. Written as DNA, the CDR3 is TGTGCCAGCAGCGTAGGTGTGGGACAGTTTAATGAAAAACTGTTTTTT. This rearrangement joins TRBV9 to TRBJ1-4; 7 positions agree with TRBD1. The J segment lost 4 bases and the V segment lost 0 bases, leaving 6 bases of the junction unmatched. This CDR3 is built from 16 residues. CDR1 and CDR2 from the germline V gene are SGDLS and YYNGEE.

This clone came up a few times. J is TRBJ2-1 and V is TRBV30, with 7 bases fitting TRBD2. This CDR3 spans 15 amino acids. Losses at the gene ends were 0 bases for V and 2 bases for J; bases not matched to a gene: 4. The germline CDR1 and CDR2 sequences are GTSNPN and SVGIG (reference sequence). Here the CDR3 reads CAWSVAGPPYNEQFF. DNA of the CDR3: TGTGCCTGGAGTGTAGCGGGGCCCCCCTACAATGAGCAGTTCTTC.

This clone was recorded once. The J gene is TRBJ1-1, the V gene TRBV3-1 (or the pseudogene TRBV3-2); 9 positions agree with TRBD1. V was clipped by 4 bases and J by 5 bases; unmatched bases: 8. Looked up from germline, CDR1 is LGHDT and CDR2 is YNNKEL (reference sequence). The CDR3 runs 15 residues. CDR3 nucleotide sequence: TGTGCCAGCAGCCCTCCGGGACAGGGAGAGACTGAAGCTTTCTTT. Its protein is CASSPPGQGETEAFF.

The V gene is TRBV6-5, the J gene TRBJ2-2; the D is unclear. The CDR3 spans 14 residues. Per germline, CDR1 MNHEY and CDR2 SVGAGI. Trimming took 8 bases from V and 0 from J, leaving 10 bases between them. In DNA, the CDR3 is TGTGCCAGCCAGGCTCTCGCGAACACCGGGGAGCTGTTTTTT. Encoded protein: CASQALANTGELFF.

This chain links TRBV9 with TRBJ2-2, with D maybe TRBD2 (5 bases). Germline V gene data show CDR1 as SGDLS and CDR2 as YYNGEE. Trimming cost V 3 bases and J 8 bases, with 14 bases left between them. The CDR3 consists of 14 residues. CDR3 sequence: CASSGWTSPGELFF. CDR3 DNA sequence: TGTGCCAGCAGCGGGTGGACTTCGCCTGGGGAGCTGTTTTTT.

This chain joins TRBV16 and TRBJ2-7, with 7 bases aligning to TRBD1. The germline CDR1 and CDR2 sequences are KGHSY and FQNENV. This CDR3 region has 12 residues. The J segment lost 6 bases and the V segment lost 4 bases, leaving 3 bases of the junction unmatched. DNA for the CDR3: TGTGCCAGCAGCCCGACAGGGTTCGAGCAGTACTTC. Translated, it gives CASSPTGFEQYF.

This clone was detected only once. This chain connects TRBV3-1 (or the pseudogene TRBV3-2) to TRBJ1-2; TRBD1 is a possible D gene (5 bases). The CDR3 length is 11 residues. Trimming removed 8 bases at V and 5 bases at J, with 9 bases between. Germline CDR1 and CDR2: LGHDT and YNNKEL (reference sequence). CDR3 coding DNA: TGTGCCAGCGCCAACAGGTATGGCTACACCTTC. As protein: CASANRYGYTF.

The J gene is TRBJ1-1, the V gene TRBV14; 11 bases are a match to TRBD1. The CDR3 is made up of 15 amino acids. In germline, CDR1 is SGHDN, CDR2 FVKESK. With V trimmed by 4 bases and J by 7 bases, 8 bases remained unmatched. The CDR3 coding sequence is TGTGCCAGCAGCCTCAGGACAGGGGGCTATATTGAAGCTTTCTTT. It codes for CASSLRTGGYIEAFF.

The J gene is TRBJ1-1, the V gene TRBV23-1; 10 positions match TRBD1. TRBV23-1 is an ORF for which the function is uncertain. V gave up 3 bases and J gave up 1 base; unmatched junction bases: 2. The CDR3 consists of 15 residues. The CDR3 loop reads CASSQRTGGNTEAFF. CDR3 nucleotide sequence: TGCGCCAGCAGTCAGAGGACAGGGGGGAACACTGAAGCTTTCTTT.

This clone was counted between two and nine times. V is TRBV28 and J is TRBJ1-1; D is perhaps TRBD1 (5 bases). Looked up from germline, CDR1 is MDHEN and CDR2 is SYDVKM. This CDR3 comprises 15 residues. V was shortened by 3 bases and J by 1 base, with 12 bases between the two germline ends. The CDR3 bases are TGTGCCAGCAGTTTCCTAAGGGGCAAGAACACTGAAGCTTTCTTT. The encoded protein is CASSFLRGKNTEAFF.

This clone was seen a single time. This chain links TRBV5-1 with TRBJ1-1, with D unclear. The CDR3 extends over 14 amino acids. The V gene's germline CDR1 is SGHRS and CDR2 YFSETQ. V was shortened by 3 bases and J by 0 bases, with 9 bases between the two germline ends. The CDR3 sequence: CASSSAAVNTEAFF. Written as DNA, the CDR3 is TGCGCCAGCAGCTCCGCAGCGGTGAACACTGAAGCTTTCTTT.

For the CDR3, the DNA is TGTGCCAGCAGTGGGGAAGACAGGGCACCTTTTACCTACGAGCAGTACTTC. It yields the protein CASSGEDRAPFTYEQYF. This sequence joins TRBV2 and TRBJ2-7; 7 nucleotides align to TRBD1. V lost 4 bases, J lost 2 bases, and 14 bases stayed unmatched. CDR1 SNHLY and CDR2 FYNNEI come from the germline V gene. This CDR3 is 17 amino acids long.

This clone showed up just once. The J gene is TRBJ1-2, the V gene TRBV18, with 10 bases fitting TRBD1. Germline assignment: CDR1 KGHSH and CDR2 LQKENI. The CDR3 is made up of 16 amino acids. Trimming took 3 bases from V and 4 from J; bases not matched to a gene: 8. This CDR3 is CASSPDPGQGLYGYTF. The CDR3 DNA reads TGTGCCAGCTCACCCGATCCGGGACAGGGGCTCTATGGCTACACCTTC. Based on the CDR3 plus reference TRBV18 and TRBJ1-2, the full variable domain is NAGVMQNPRHLVRRRGQEARLRCSPMKGHSHVYWYRQLPEEGLKFMVYLQKENIIDESGMPKERFSAEFPKEGPSILRIQQVVRGDSAAYFCASSPDPGQGLYGYTFGSGTRLTVV.

The chain uses TRBV4-1 and TRBJ2-1; TRBD2 agrees at 10 bases. The CDR3 is 18 amino acids. From germline, CDR1 is MGHRA and CDR2 YSYEKL. The trim removed 0 bases at V and 1 base at J, leaving 6 bases unmatched. The CDR3 spells CASSQEDGAGGSYNEQFF. As DNA, the CDR3 is TGCGCCAGCAGCCAAGAAGACGGAGCGGGGGGGTCCTACAATGAGCAGTTCTTC.

The chain joins TRBV5-1 to TRBJ1-1; 10 nucleotides line up with TRBD1. The CDR3 consists of 15 residues. CDR1 SGHRS and CDR2 YFSETQ come from the germline V gene. V shed 4 bases and J 6 bases; nucleotides not matched to a gene: 9. CDR3 bases: TGCGCCAGCAGCACCAAAGGGACAGGGGTATCTGAAGCTTTCTTT. Translating gives CASSTKGTGVSEAFF. The whole variable domain, filled in from reference TRBV5-1 and TRBJ1-1, reads KAGVTQTPRYLIKTRGQQVTLSCSPISGHRSVSWYQQTPGQGLQFLFEYFSETQRNKGNFPGRFSGRQFSNSRSEMNVSTLELGDSALYLCASSTKGTGVSEAFFGQGTRLTVV.

To note about this clone: Other DNA sequences in the sample encode the same CDR3. The chain is built from TRBV5-1 and TRBJ1-5, with 8 bases matching TRBD1. CDR1 is SGHRS and CDR2 is YFSETQ in the germline V gene. This CDR3 has 15 amino acids. Trimming cost V 5 bases and J 3 bases; bases outside gene matches: 7. The CDR3 region is CASSSGTGLNQPQHF. CDR3 DNA: TGCGCCAGCAGTTCCGGGACAGGACTCAATCAGCCCCAGCATTTT.

V usage is TRBV18 and J usage is TRBJ1-2; the match to TRBD1 covers 7 bases. The CDR3 runs to 12 residues. Germline V CDR1 and CDR2: KGHSH, LQKENI. V shed 3 bases, J shed 9 bases, and the junction held 4 bases outside the gene matches. CDR3 sequence reads: CASSPGQISYTF. The CDR3 DNA reads TGTGCCAGCTCACCGGGACAGATTAGCTACACCTTC.

The chain recombines TRBV7-9 with TRBJ2-1; 7 bases line up with TRBD2. Germline V CDR1 and CDR2: SEHNR, FQNEAQ (reference sequence). J was trimmed by 4 bases and V by 5 bases; bases with no gene match: 5. The CDR3 runs to 14 residues. The CDR3 protein is CASSGTKGYNEQFF. The CDR3 DNA reads TGTGCCAGCAGCGGGACTAAAGGTTACAATGAGCAGTTCTTC.

A remark on this clone: One end of the junction varies from germline; a read error may be responsible. The V gene is TRBV7-2, the J gene TRBJ1-1; TRBD1 is a possible D gene (5 bases). This CDR3 is 15 amino acids long. Per germline, CDR1 SGHTA and CDR2 FQGNSA. CDR3 bases: TGTGCCAGCACCTTAGTGTGGGGGGGATACACTGAAGCTTTCTTT. Its protein is CASTLVWGGYTEAFF.

The chain combines TRBV12-3 or TRBV12-4 with TRBJ1-1; TRBD1 agrees at 7 bases. The CDR3 runs 11 residues. The ends lost 7 bases at V and 7 bases at J; junction bases unmatched: 3. The CDR3 DNA reads TGTGCCAGCATTAGGGACAGTGAAGCTTTCTTT. Translation gives CASIRDSEAFF.

This chain uses TRBV29-1 with TRBJ2-7; TRBD2 matches 11 bases. V shed 2 bases and J 5 bases; nucleotides not matched to a gene: 11. The CDR3 is 16 residues long. The V gene's germline CDR1 is SQVTM and CDR2 ANQGSEA. CDR3: CSVERLAGGIPHEQYF. The CDR3 bases are TGCAGCGTTGAAAGGCTAGCGGGAGGAATCCCCCACGAGCAGTACTTC.